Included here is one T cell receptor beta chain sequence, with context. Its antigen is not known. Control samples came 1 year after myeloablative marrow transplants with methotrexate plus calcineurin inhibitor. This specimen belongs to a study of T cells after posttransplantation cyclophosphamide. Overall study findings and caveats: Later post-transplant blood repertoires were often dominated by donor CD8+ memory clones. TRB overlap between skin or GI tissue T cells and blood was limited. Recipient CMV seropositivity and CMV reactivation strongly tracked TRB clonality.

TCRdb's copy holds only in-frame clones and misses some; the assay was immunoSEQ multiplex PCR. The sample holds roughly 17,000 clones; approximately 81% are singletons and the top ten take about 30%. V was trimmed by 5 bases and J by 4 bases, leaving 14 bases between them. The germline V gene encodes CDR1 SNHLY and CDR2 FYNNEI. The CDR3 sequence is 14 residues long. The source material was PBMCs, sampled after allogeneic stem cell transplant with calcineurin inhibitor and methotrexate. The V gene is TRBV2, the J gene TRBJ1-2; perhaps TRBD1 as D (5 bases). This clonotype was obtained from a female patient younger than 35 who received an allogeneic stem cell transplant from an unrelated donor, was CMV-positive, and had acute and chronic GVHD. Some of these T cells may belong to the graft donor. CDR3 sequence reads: CASSIAAGLYGYTF. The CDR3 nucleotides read TGTGCCAGCAGTATCGCGGCAGGGCTCTATGGCTACACCTTC.